This T cell receptor beta chain stems from a study of shared clonotypes between healthy human individuals. General study findings and limits: It was only blood that was sampled, and tissue repertoires likely differ. Clonotypes shared by all four donors outscored non-shared clonotypes in generation probability. Compared with memory subsets, naive subsets generally had larger estimated richness.

Comments on this clone: What it binds is not known.

The CDR3 spans 16 residues. The germline CDR1 and CDR2 sequences are SEHNR and FQNEAQ (reference sequence). The V gene end was trimmed by 1 base and the J gene end by 8 bases; junction bases not matched to a gene: 10. Sequencing was performed with immunoSEQ multiplex PCR; in TCRdb, only in-frame clones are kept and a portion is missing. Of 500,000 to 550,000 clones in the sample, approximately 94% are singletons; the top ten hold about 0.067%. Donors were Caucasian adults residing in Nashville, Tennessee, USA. Material for sequencing was naive CD4+ T cells sorted from blood. As to subset: CD45RA+ positively selected. The clonotype was recovered from a woman between 25 and 40 years old in good health. This chain links TRBV7-9 with TRBJ1-3; 8 bases agree with TRBD1. The CDR3 DNA is TGTGCCAGCAGCTTAGACGCCCCAGGGGGCGGACACACCATATATTTT. Amino acid sequence: CASSLDAPGGGHTIYF. The whole variable domain, remainder taken from reference TRBV7-9 and TRBJ1-3, is DTGVSQNPRHKITKRGQNVTFRCDPISEHNRLYWYRQTLGQGPEFLTYFQNEAQLEKSRLLSDRFSAERPKGSFSTLEIQRTEQGDSAMYLCASSLDAPGGGHTIYFGEGSWLTVV.